Each of the 30 T cell receptor beta chains below was sequenced from the same sample in a study of blood T cell repertoires in COVID-19. TCRdb's copy holds only in-frame clones and misses some; the assay was immunoSEQ multiplex PCR. This table holds roughly 150,000 clones, roughly 77% found once. The material sequenced was peripheral blood. All receptors come from a man in his sixties with acute or convalescent COVID-19.

This chain uses TRBV30 with TRBJ1-2; D possibly corresponds to TRBD1 (6 bases). The germline V gene has CDR1 GTSNPN and CDR2 SVGIG (reference sequence). The CDR3 consists of 12 residues. V lost 2 bases, J lost 8 bases, and 12 bases lay in between. DNA of the CDR3: TGTGCCTGGAGTCCTACAGGGTGGGGCTACACCTTC. It specifies CAWSPTGWGYTF.

This chain connects TRBV2 to TRBJ2-3, with 14 nucleotides matching TRBD2. The CDR3 totals 16 residues. V dropped 2 bases and J dropped 6; count of bases not matched to a gene: 4. Per germline, CDR1 SNHLY and CDR2 FYNNEI. CDR3 region: CASSEWGTSGSDTQYF. The CDR3 DNA is TGTGCCAGCAGTGAATGGGGGACTAGCGGGAGCGATACGCAGTATTTT.

This clone was found once. CDR3 protein: CASSLTGQTFNEKLFF. CDR3 nucleotide sequence: TGTGCCAGCAGCTTAACGGGACAGACTTTTAATGAAAAACTGTTTTTT. The rearrangement links TRBV7-2 to TRBJ1-4; 7 positions agree with TRBD1. The CDR3 spans 16 residues. The germline V gene encodes CDR1 SGHTA and CDR2 FQGNSA. V was pared by 2 bases and J by 4 bases, with 7 bases of the junction left unmatched. The variable domain in full, with the rest retrieved from reference TRBV7-2 and TRBJ1-4, is GAGVSQSPSNKVTEKGKDVELRCDPISGHTALYWYRQSLGQGLEFLIYFQGNSAPDKSGLPSDRFSAERTGGSVSTLTIQRTQQEDSAVYLCASSLTGQTFNEKLFFGSGTQLSVL.

The rearrangement joins TRBV6-5 to TRBJ2-3; no firm D call. With 7 bases removed from V and 0 bases from J, the gap between germline ends came to 11 bases. The CDR3 is 14 residues long. Per the germline V gene, CDR1 is MNHEY and CDR2 is SVGAGI. CDR3 residues: CASMRKTSTDTQYF. Written as DNA, the CDR3 is TGTGCCAGCATGAGAAAGACTAGCACAGATACGCAGTATTTT.

The chain joins TRBV5-1 to TRBJ1-2; D is possibly TRBD1 (6 bases). The CDR3 length is 14 residues. Per the germline V gene, CDR1 is SGHRS and CDR2 is YFSETQ. V lost 0 bases and J lost 8, with 14 bases in between. The CDR3 loop reads CASSLDPGAKGYTF. The CDR3 DNA is TGCGCCAGCAGCTTGGATCCAGGGGCAAAGGGCTACACCTTC.

The chain has TRBV10-3 and TRBJ2-7, with 7 bases identical to TRBD1. Germline V gene lookup returns CDR1 ENHRY and CDR2 SYGVKD. This CDR3 region has 12 residues. The trim removed 5 bases at V and 12 bases at J, leaving 10 bases unmatched. CDR3 DNA: TGTGCCATCAGTCCGGGACAGCCGACTTGGTACTTC. This sequence encodes CAISPGQPTWYF.

The rearrangement links TRBV6-5 to TRBJ2-2, with D perhaps TRBD1 (6 bases). The germline V gene encodes CDR1 MNHEY and CDR2 SVGAGI. The CDR3 is 13 amino acids. V lost 11 bases and J lost 5, with 15 bases in between. CDR3 region: CALSDSSTGELFF. The CDR3 DNA sequence: TGTGCCTTGTCGGACAGCTCAACCGGGGAGCTGTTTTTT.

This clone was counted a single time. The chain links TRBV19 to TRBJ1-2; TRBD1 matches at 9 bases. CDR1 LNHDA and CDR2 SQIVND come from the germline V gene (reference sequence). V shed 5 bases, J shed 7 bases, and the junction held 8 bases outside the gene matches. The CDR3 length is 14 residues. This CDR3 is CASSPQGAQGGYTF. CDR3 DNA sequence: TGTGCCAGTAGTCCACAGGGGGCCCAGGGTGGCTACACCTTC.

This clone has just a few counts. In DNA, the CDR3 is TGTGCCAGCAGTCCTAGCGGGTCGGTAGAGCAGTTCTTC. Translated, it gives CASSPSGSVEQFF. V is TRBV5-6 and J is TRBJ2-1; 8 positions match TRBD2. V dropped 5 bases and J dropped 10; count of bases not matched to a gene: 8. This CDR3 has 13 amino acids. Germline V gene data show CDR1 as SGHDT and CDR2 as YYEEEE.

This clone appeared a few times. The chain recombines TRBV30 with TRBJ1-5; possibly TRBD1 for D (6 bases). Per the germline V gene, CDR1 is GTSNPN and CDR2 is SVGIG (reference sequence). The CDR3 is 13 amino acids. The ends were cut back, 7 bases at V and 1 base at J, with 11 bases in the middle. The DNA for the CDR3 is TGTGCCTCCGGGACATGGAGCAATCAGCCCCAGCATTTT. Encoded protein: CASGTWSNQPQHF.

The rearrangement uses TRBV7-3 and TRBJ2-1; 8 bases are a match to TRBD2. CDR1 and CDR2 from the germline V gene are SGHTA and FQGTGA. The CDR3 contains 15 residues. Trimming removed 5 bases from V and 7 bases from J; junction bases left unmatched: 10. DNA of the CDR3: TGTGCCAGCAGCCCATCTAGCGGGTTGGGTAATGAGCAGTTCTTC. Translating it yields CASSPSSGLGNEQFF.

This sequence joins TRBV21-1 and TRBJ2-7; the D segment call TRBD2 is taken from the table without a DNA check. TRBV21-1 is assigned pseudogene status. This CDR3 spans 15 amino acids. The CDR3 region has the DNA TGTGCCAGCAGCAAAGCGCAATGGGGGGTCTACGAGCAGTACTTC. Amino acids: CASSKAQWGVYEQYF.

This rearrangement joins TRBV11-2 to TRBJ2-2; 7 nucleotides line up with TRBD2. CDR1 and CDR2 (germline): SGHAT, FQNNGV. The V segment lost 2 bases and the J segment 2 bases; nucleotides outside the gene matches: 11. The CDR3 runs 18 residues. The CDR3 DNA is TGTGCCAGCAGCTTAAATACAGCGGGACTTGTTAACACCGGGGAGCTGTTTTTT. As protein: CASSLNTAGLVNTGELFF.

This chain connects TRBV6-2 or TRBV6-3 to TRBJ2-5; a weak D match, TRBD2 (6 bases). Germline values: CDR1 MNHEY, CDR2 SVGEGT. The V end lost 0 bases, the J end lost 5 bases, and 10 bases lay between the germline ends. The CDR3 length is 14 residues. For the CDR3, the DNA is TGTGCCAGCAGTTACTCGGCCCGGGGGGAGACCCAGTACTTC. Translating it yields CASSYSARGETQYF.

This chain connects TRBV19 to TRBJ2-2, with D uncertain. The V end lost 6 bases, the J end lost 0 bases, and 8 bases lay between the germline ends. The germline V gene encodes CDR1 LNHDA and CDR2 SQIVND (reference sequence). The CDR3 is 14 amino acids. The CDR3 DNA reads TGTGCCAGTAGACCGAGCTCGAACACCGGGGAGCTGTTTTTT. This encodes CASRPSSNTGELFF.

Only a few counts were recorded for this clone. The chain employs TRBV4-1 and TRBJ2-5, with TRBD2 matching 11 bases. Losses at the gene ends were 1 base for V and 9 bases for J; bases not matched to a gene: 16. There are 18 residues in the CDR3. Germline V gene lookup returns CDR1 MGHRA and CDR2 YSYEKL. CDR3 sequence reads: CASSQGVAGGAEGAAQYF. CDR3 nucleotide sequence: TGCGCCAGCAGCCAAGGGGTAGCGGGAGGGGCCGAGGGGGCGGCCCAGTACTTC.

CDR3 bases: TGCAGCGTTGAAGGGACAGGGGGCGGGGAGACCCAGTACTTC. Translated: CSVEGTGGGETQYF. The chain recombines TRBV29-1 with TRBJ2-5; 11 positions match TRBD1. The CDR3 runs 14 residues. The J segment lost 5 bases and the V segment lost 1 base, leaving 3 bases of the junction unmatched. Germline V gene lookup returns CDR1 SQVTM and CDR2 ANQGSEA.

The chain is built from TRBV5-1 and TRBJ1-2; possible D gene TRBD1, 5 bases. The CDR3 extends over 14 amino acids. V was pared by 6 bases and J by 4 bases, with 16 bases between. Germline loops: CDR1 SGHRS, CDR2 YFSETQ. The CDR3: CASKIDSTFYGYTF. DNA of the CDR3: TGCGCCAGCAAGATCGACAGTACTTTCTATGGCTACACCTTC.

This chain connects TRBV4-2 to TRBJ2-7, with D perhaps TRBD1 (6 bases). Trimming took off 4 bases at V and 1 base at J, with 14 bases between the two ends. Per the germline V gene, CDR1 is LGHNA and CDR2 is YNFKEQ. The CDR3 extends over 15 amino acids. CDR3 in amino acids: CASSPEGDRSYEQYF. In DNA form, the CDR3 reads TGTGCCAGCAGCCCTGAGGGTGACAGGTCCTACGAGCAGTACTTC.

The chain links TRBV7-6 to TRBJ1-1, with TRBD1 identical over 9 bases. V lost 3 bases and J lost 5; bases outside the gene matches: 13. The V gene's germline CDR1 is SGHVS and CDR2 FNYEAQ. This CDR3 contains 17 residues. Here the CDR3 reads CASSLGTGKASWTEAFF. CDR3 nucleotide sequence: TGTGCCAGCAGCTTGGGGACAGGGAAGGCGAGTTGGACTGAAGCTTTCTTT.

V is TRBV5-1 and J is TRBJ2-7, with TRBD1 matching 9 bases. Losses at the gene ends were 4 bases for V and 4 bases for J; bases not matched to a gene: 9. CDR3 length equals 15 residues. The germline CDR1 and CDR2 sequences are SGHRS and YFSETQ. CDR3 amino acids: CASSPRQGGRYEQYF. As DNA, the CDR3 is TGCGCCAGCAGCCCACGACAGGGGGGAAGGTACGAGCAGTACTTC.

V usage is TRBV4-1 and J usage is TRBJ1-1, with 7 bases aligning to TRBD1. This CDR3 is 14 amino acids long. The germline gives CDR1 MGHRA, CDR2 YSYEKL. V shed 4 bases, J shed 6 bases, and the junction held 8 bases outside the gene matches. CDR3 coding DNA: TGCGCCAGCAGCCCCCATTCTCAGGGGGCTGAAGCTTTCTTT. It translates to CASSPHSQGAEAFF.

This clone was seen only once. The rearrangement links TRBV4-1 to TRBJ2-3; TRBD2 aligns across 8 bases. Germline trimming cut 1 base from V and 6 bases from J; bases unmatched to any gene: 12. This CDR3 has 17 residues. Germline CDR1 is MGHRA and CDR2 is YSYEKL. The CDR3 DNA is TGCGCCAGCAGCCAAGGAGAGGGCATAGCGGGATCGGATACGCAGTATTTT. Protein: CASSQGEGIAGSDTQYF.

V and J are TRBV6-2 or TRBV6-3 and TRBJ2-1, with D unclear. V was trimmed by 2 bases and J by 0 bases, leaving 5 bases between them. Germline-derived CDR1 and CDR2 are MNHEY and SVGEGT. The CDR3 has 14 amino acids. CDR3 nucleotides: TGTGCCAGCAGTTACCCTAGCTCCTACAATGAGCAGTTCTTC. This codes for CASSYPSSYNEQFF.

The V and J genes are TRBV7-2 and TRBJ2-7; D is perhaps TRBD1 (6 bases). Trimming stripped 5 bases from V and 2 bases from J, with 16 bases between. The CDR3 is made up of 15 amino acids. CDR1 is SGHTA, CDR2 FQGNSA, per germline. CDR3 sequence reads: CASSITGSLTYEQYF. The CDR3 nucleotides are TGTGCCAGCAGCATTACAGGGTCCCTCACCTACGAGCAGTACTTC.

The chain joins TRBV15 to TRBJ2-5; TRBD2 matches at 10 bases. Losses at the gene ends were 0 bases for V and 5 bases for J; bases not matched to a gene: 6. Germline V lookup: CDR1 LNHNV, CDR2 YYDKDF (reference sequence). The CDR3 is made up of 16 amino acids. The CDR3: CATSRDWASGSETQYF. CDR3 nucleotide sequence: TGTGCCACCAGCAGAGATTGGGCTAGCGGGAGTGAGACCCAGTACTTC.

The rearrangement links TRBV16 to TRBJ1-1, with TRBD1 matching 8 bases. Germline-derived CDR1 and CDR2 are KGHSY and FQNENV. The V segment lost 4 bases and the J segment 2 bases; nucleotides outside the gene matches: 6. The CDR3 runs to 15 residues. CDR3 sequence (DNA): TGTGCCAGCAGCCCTTTAGGGACAGGTAACACTGAAGCTTTCTTT. Its protein is CASSPLGTGNTEAFF. The full variable domain, completed using reference TRBV16 and TRBJ1-1, is GEEVAQTPKHLVRGEGQKAKLYCAPIKGHSYVFWYQQVLKNEFKFLISFQNENVFDETGMPKERFSAKCLPNSPCSLEIQATKLEDSAVYFCASSPLGTGNTEAFFGQGTRLTVV.

This clone was seen many times. The chain is built from TRBV18 and TRBJ2-1; 9 nucleotides match TRBD2. The germline V gene has CDR1 KGHSH and CDR2 LQKENI. The CDR3 spans 14 residues. The junction had 6 bases not matched to a gene; V was cut back by 3 bases and J by 9 bases. The CDR3 sequence: CASSPPGSGSEQFF. For the CDR3, the DNA is TGTGCCAGCTCACCCCCTGGTAGCGGGAGTGAGCAGTTCTTC.

The rearrangement joins TRBV19 to TRBJ1-1; TRBD1 is a possible D gene (5 bases). The germline CDR1 and CDR2 sequences are LNHDA and SQIVND (reference sequence). The CDR3 extends over 15 amino acids. The V and J ends lost 5 bases and 2 bases respectively, with 15 bases between them. CDR3 sequence reads: CASSRDSWGNTEAFF. The CDR3 nucleotides read TGTGCCAGTAGTCGGGACTCTTGGGGAAACACTGAAGCTTTCTTT.

The CDR3 region is CASGTAGSYGYTF. CDR3 bases: TGTGCTAGTGGTACAGCAGGGTCCTATGGCTACACCTTC. The chain couples TRBV12-5 to TRBJ1-2; possible D gene TRBD1, 5 bases. V was cut by 5 bases and J by 4 bases, with 11 bases left in between. The CDR3 contains 13 residues. Germline CDR1 reads LGHNT; CDR2 reads FRNRAP.